This section outlines one T cell receptor beta chain sequence together with its context. Its antigen is not identified. Trimming took off 6 bases at V and 1 base at J, with 12 bases between the two ends. The CDR3 loop spans 14 amino acids. Germline CDR1 and CDR2: MNHEY and SVGAGI. No cell sorting was done before RNA was extracted from the tissue. More than 3 cm separated this lung sample from the edge of the tumor. Newly diagnosed lung cancer patients had thoracic surgery in China, August–late 2014, without prior chemotherapy. The data were taken from a study of tumor and adjacent non-tumor tissue in lung cancer. Study at large: Samples averaged approximately 3.9 million productive TCRbeta reads each.

Overall study findings and caveats: Patients with more diverse tumor TCRs had worse survival. Top 100 clones took a larger repertoire share in normal lung.

TCRbeta libraries were built with three rounds of nested PCR, modified from ARM-PCR. TCRdb fed the multiplex PCR reads into MiXCR, producing one record per CDR3 protein. The top ten hold 40% of the sample, which has 75,000 to 80,000 distinct CDR3 sequences, over 60% seen once. The TCR comes from a man between 65 and 85 years old with non-small cell lung cancer. V is TRBV6-5 and J is TRBJ1-1; D gene ambiguous. Sequencing was carried out using distant non-tumor lung tissue. The CDR3 loop is CASSHRWPNTEAFF. The DNA for the CDR3 is TGTGCCAGCAGCCACCGGTGGCCGAACACTGAAGCTTTCTTT.